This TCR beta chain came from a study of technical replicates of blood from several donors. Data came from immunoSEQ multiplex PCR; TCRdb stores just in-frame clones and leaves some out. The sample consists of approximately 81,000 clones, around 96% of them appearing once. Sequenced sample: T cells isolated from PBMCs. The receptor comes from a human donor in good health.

The CDR3: CASSLSGVGTDTQYF. The CDR3, as DNA: TGCGCCAGCAGCTTGTCGGGGGTGGGCACAGATACGCAGTATTTT. The chain combines TRBV5-1 with TRBJ2-3; TRBD2 is a possible D gene (6 bases). The V end was cut by 1 base, the J end by 1 base, with 10 bases between. Germline V CDR1 and CDR2: SGHRS, YFSETQ. CDR3 length: 15 residues.